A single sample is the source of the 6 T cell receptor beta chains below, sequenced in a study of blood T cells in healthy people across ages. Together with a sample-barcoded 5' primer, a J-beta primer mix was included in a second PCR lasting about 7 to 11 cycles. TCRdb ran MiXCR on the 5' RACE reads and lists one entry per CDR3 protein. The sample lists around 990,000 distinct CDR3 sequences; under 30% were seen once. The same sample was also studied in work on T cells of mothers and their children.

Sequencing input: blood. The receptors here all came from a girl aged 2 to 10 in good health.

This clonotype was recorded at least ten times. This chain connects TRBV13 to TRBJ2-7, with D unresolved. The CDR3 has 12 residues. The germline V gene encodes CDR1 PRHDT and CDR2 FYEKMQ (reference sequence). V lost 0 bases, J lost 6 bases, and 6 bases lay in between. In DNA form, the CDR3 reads TGTGCCAGCAGCTTAGGGGGCGCCGAGCAGTACTTC. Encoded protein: CASSLGGAEQYF.

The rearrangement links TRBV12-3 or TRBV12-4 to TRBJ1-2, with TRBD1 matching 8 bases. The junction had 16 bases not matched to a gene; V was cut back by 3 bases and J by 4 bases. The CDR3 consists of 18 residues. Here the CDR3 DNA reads TGTGCCAGCAGTTTCCCCGATATAGGACAGGGTTGGGGCTATGGCTACACCTTC. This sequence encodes CASSFPDIGQGWGYGYTF.

In DNA form, the CDR3 reads TGTGCCAGCAGACAGGGGGCCTGGGCAACTAATGAAAAACTGTTTTTT. Translated: CASRQGAWATNEKLFF. This rearrangement joins TRBV6-5 to TRBJ1-4; 9 bases agree with TRBD1. J gave up 0 bases and V 6 bases, and 5 bases lay outside the gene matches. The CDR3 covers 16 residues. Germline CDR1 is MNHEY and CDR2 is SVGAGI.

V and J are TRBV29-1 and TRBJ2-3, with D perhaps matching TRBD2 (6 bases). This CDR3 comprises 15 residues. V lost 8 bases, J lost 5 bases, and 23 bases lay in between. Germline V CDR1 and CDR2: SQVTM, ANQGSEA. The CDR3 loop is CSYKGQGGAEDTQYF. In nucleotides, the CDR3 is TGCAGCTATAAAGGTCAGGGAGGAGCGGAAGATACGCAGTATTTT.

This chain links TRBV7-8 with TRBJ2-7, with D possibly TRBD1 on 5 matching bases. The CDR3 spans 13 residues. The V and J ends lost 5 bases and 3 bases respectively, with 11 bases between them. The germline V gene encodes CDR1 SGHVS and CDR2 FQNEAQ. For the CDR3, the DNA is TGTGCCAGCAGCCAAGACAGTTACTACGAGCAGTACTTC. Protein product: CASSQDSYYEQYF. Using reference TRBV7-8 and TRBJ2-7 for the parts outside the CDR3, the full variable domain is GAGVSQSPRYKVAKRGQDVALRCDPISGHVSLFWYQQALGQGPEFLTYFQNEAQLDKSGLPSDRFFAERPEGSVSTLKIQRTQQEDSAVYLCASSQDSYYEQYFGPGTRLTVT.

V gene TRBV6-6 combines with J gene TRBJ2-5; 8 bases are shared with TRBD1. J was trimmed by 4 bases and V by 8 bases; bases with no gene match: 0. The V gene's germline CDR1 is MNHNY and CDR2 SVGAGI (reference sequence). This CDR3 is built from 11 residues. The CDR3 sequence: CASGQGETQYF. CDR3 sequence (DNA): TGTGCCAGCGGACAGGGAGAGACCCAGTACTTC.